Presented here are 10 T cell receptor beta chains from one specimen sequenced in a study of T cells after yellow fever vaccination. MiXCR, run by TCRdb on the 5' RACE reads, gives a single entry per CDR3 protein. Of approximately 340,000 distinct CDR3 sequences listed, 7.5% to 9% are singletons. The sample here was PBMCs, taken on the day of the first yellow fever vaccination. Receptor source: a young man who received the YFV17D yellow fever vaccine.

This clonotype was detected a few times. This rearrangement joins TRBV6-2 or TRBV6-3 to TRBJ2-3; 7 nucleotides agree with TRBD2. Unmatched junction bases numbered 9, after V lost 0 bases and J lost 3 bases. This CDR3 region has 17 residues. Germline CDR1 and CDR2: MNHEY and SVGEGT. CDR3 protein: CASSYSTSGGGTDTQYF. The CDR3 DNA sequence: TGTGCCAGCAGTTACTCGACCTCCGGCGGGGGAACAGATACGCAGTATTTT.

Many counts were recorded for this clonotype. For the CDR3, the DNA is TGTGCCAGCAGTTTAGGAGGGTCCTACGAGCAGTACTTC. This codes for CASSLGGSYEQYF. The chain is built from TRBV27 and TRBJ2-7, with D possibly matching TRBD2 (6 bases). Trimming removed 2 bases from V and 1 base from J, with 6 bases in between. Germline V gene data show CDR1 as MNHEY and CDR2 as SMNVEV (reference sequence). CDR3 length: 13 residues.

This sequence joins TRBV4-2 and TRBJ2-7; 11 positions agree with TRBD2. Trimming took 4 bases from V and 3 from J; bases not matched to a gene: 5. Germline assignment: CDR1 LGHNA and CDR2 YNFKEQ. This CDR3 spans 15 amino acids. The CDR3 here is CASSPRTSGYYEQYF. CDR3 sequence (DNA): TGTGCCAGCAGCCCAAGGACTAGCGGGTACTACGAGCAGTACTTC.

CDR3 loop: CASSQGSGGWTEAFF. CDR3 sequence (DNA): TGCGCCAGCAGCCAAGGATCAGGGGGATGGACTGAAGCTTTCTTT. The chain is built from TRBV4-3 and TRBJ1-1; 7 bases align to TRBD1. This CDR3 has 15 residues. Germline loops: CDR1 LGHNA, CDR2 YSLEER. The junction had 7 bases not matched to a gene; V was cut back by 1 base and J by 5 bases.

This clonotype was seen at least ten times. The V call is TRBV7-2, the J call TRBJ2-1; 9 nucleotides line up with TRBD2. After removal of 5 bases from V and 0 bases from J, the junction contained 8 bases not matched to a gene. CDR1 SGHTA and CDR2 FQGNSA come from the germline V gene. This CDR3 region has 17 residues. CDR3 nucleotide sequence: TGTGCCAGCAGCGTAAGCGGGGGGCCCCGCTCCTACAATGAGCAGTTCTTC. This translates into CASSVSGGPRSYNEQFF.

This clonotype occurred many times. The rearrangement links TRBV7-6 to TRBJ2-7; TRBD2 matches 8 bases. The germline gives CDR1 SGHVS, CDR2 FNYEAQ. The CDR3 contains 15 residues. V lost 1 base to trimming and J lost 4 bases; unmatched junction nucleotides: 6. The CDR3 loop reads CASSLESGGVYEQYF. The DNA of the CDR3 is TGTGCCAGCAGCTTAGAGAGCGGGGGAGTTTACGAGCAGTACTTC.

This chain's CDR3 is CSARGPYEQYF. The CDR3 DNA reads as TGCAGTGCTAGAGGACCTTACGAGCAGTACTTC. The chain is built from TRBV20-1 and TRBJ2-7; no clear D gene. The CDR3 is made up of 11 amino acids. CDR1 is DFQATT, CDR2 SNEGSKA, per germline (reference sequence). Trimming stripped 1 base from V and 4 bases from J, with 5 bases between.

This clonotype showed up many times. This chain joins TRBV5-5 and TRBJ2-1, with no clear D. Germline CDR1 SGHKS, CDR2 YYEKEE (reference sequence). V shed 0 bases and J shed 8 bases, with 9 bases lying between them. The CDR3 loop spans 13 amino acids. CDR3 sequence: CASSLDPPDEQFF. The CDR3 region has the DNA TGTGCCAGCAGCTTGGACCCTCCAGATGAGCAGTTCTTC.

The rearrangement links TRBV29-1 to TRBJ2-3, with D uncertain. V lost 4 bases to trimming and J lost 7 bases, with 12 bases between them. The length of the CDR3 is 12 residues. Germline CDR1 reads SQVTM; CDR2 reads ANQGSEA. The CDR3 DNA is TGCAGCGTTGGACCCCCCCGGAATACGCAGTATTTT. This translates into CSVGPPRNTQYF.

Only a few counts were recorded for this clonotype. This rearrangement joins TRBV12-3 or TRBV12-4 to TRBJ1-2; tentatively, D is TRBD1 (5 bases). Trimming took off 3 bases at V and 8 bases at J, with 22 bases between the two ends. The CDR3 loop spans 16 amino acids. Here the CDR3 DNA reads TGTGCCAGCAGTTTGAAGCTCGGGGGAATATCCGACGGCTACACCTTC. Residues: CASSLKLGGISDGYTF.